The text below deals with one T cell receptor beta chain. A few counts support this clonotype. Its antigen is currently not known. No base quality information exists; no much larger clone differs at one position. Taken from cysteine to phenylalanine, the CDR3 has 16 residues. The retained sequence is limited to the CDR3, 48 bases, with the frame set at the first base. The germline ends are 15 bases apart after V is trimmed by 3 bases and J by 2 bases. This specimen belongs to a study of T cells after yellow fever vaccination (dated by TCRdb to about 2019). A note on the overall study: The SMART-Seq v4 Ultra Low Input RNA kit was used to prepare libraries from fractions with low cell numbers. To follow T-cell clones before and after both primary and booster YFV17D yellow fever vaccination, bulk TCR alpha and beta repertoires underwent longitudinal sequencing. Two healthy male donors made up the cohort, one aged 18 to 30 years and the other aged 30 to 40 years. Blood was drawn at multiple timepoints before and after primary and secondary immunization, with bulk PBMC replicates and cell subsets isolated. The study at large found these results: The secondary T-cell response was found to be weaker but faster than the primary response, with a peak reached on day 5 rather than on day 15. The study included only two donors, which limits how far the findings can be generalized. Most clones expanded after primary vaccination were re-detected after the booster (almost 98% of CD4 and approximately 88% of CD8), suggesting broad memory maintenance. FACS-sorted repertoires could contain abundant contaminating clonotypes from the bulk population, so computational filtering was required. A small share of clonotypes was detected in both CD4 and CD8 compartments, with the overlap likely arising from convergent recombination.

Explained via the paper, the treatment or condition label denotes: live attenuated yellow fever vaccine strain. At every blood-draw timepoint, two biological replicates of bulk PBMCs were collected. PBMCs were isolated from peripheral blood using a standard Ficoll-Paque protocol. RNA was extracted with TriZol from bulk PBMCs, CD4 and CD8 fractions, and dextramer-positive and dextramer-negative fractions. Synthesis of TCR cDNA relied on 5'RACE template switching, a step that introduced a universal primer site along with unique molecular identifiers. Priming for cDNA synthesis came from both the TCR alpha and TCR beta constant segments. Libraries were amplified in two PCR steps, with sample barcodes and sequencing adapters added in the second step. Libraries were sequenced on Illumina HiSeq 2500 (2x100 bp) or NovaSeq (2x150 bp). The authors' pipeline ran thus. Demultiplexing of reads and collapsing into UMI consensus sequences were performed with MIGEC, and V(D)J alignment was carried out with MiXCR. Vaccine-responding clonotypes were defined with edgeR using replicate PBMC samples, requiring FDR below 0.01 and a log2 fold change above 5 up to day 15. CD4 or CD8 identity was assigned to each bulk clonotype according to whether the clonotype was present at higher abundance in the sequenced CD4 repertoire or the sequenced CD8 repertoire. The raw public reads went through TCRdb reprocessing: fastp at Q25, MiXCR clone calling, in-frame beta chains kept. When rows share a CDR3 protein, they turn into one entry using the most common DNA and genes. What appears here as the V and J calls and clone size reflects TCRdb's work, not the paper's. The sample contains hundreds of thousands of distinct CDR3 sequences, more than 9% of them found a single time. The ten largest account for approximately 15% of the sample.

The source of this sequence is a young man who received the YFV17D yellow fever vaccine. The starting material was PBMCs, obtained on the day of the yellow fever booster vaccination. The chain links TRBV12-3 or TRBV12-4 with TRBJ2-3, with TRBD1 tentatively as D gene (5 bases match). Here is the DNA: TGTGCCAGCAGTTTGAGGCGACAGATAAACACAGATACGCAGTATTTT. This is translated as CASSLRRQINTDTQYF.